This entry is about one T cell receptor beta chain. The data are from a study of cytomegalovirus exposure and HLA in healthy donors. The V end lost 5 bases, the J end lost 0 bases, and 14 bases lay between the germline ends. CDR1 and CDR2 from the germline V gene are ENHRY and SYGVKD. The CDR3 sequence is 17 residues long. The method was immunoSEQ multiplex PCR; TCRdb's version includes in-frame clones alone and lacks a portion of them. The top ten clones hold roughly 0.93% of a sample with about 280,000 clones, 88% of them seen once. The sequencing sample was made of PBMCs. This chain uses TRBV10-3 with TRBJ1-6; D is perhaps TRBD1 (6 bases). This receptor was identified in a woman between 18 and 29 years old in good health and CMV-seronegative. The CDR3, as DNA: TGTGCCATCAGTCCCAGGGGAACAAGCTCCTATAATTCACCCCTCCACTTT. Protein sequence: CAISPRGTSSYNSPLHF.